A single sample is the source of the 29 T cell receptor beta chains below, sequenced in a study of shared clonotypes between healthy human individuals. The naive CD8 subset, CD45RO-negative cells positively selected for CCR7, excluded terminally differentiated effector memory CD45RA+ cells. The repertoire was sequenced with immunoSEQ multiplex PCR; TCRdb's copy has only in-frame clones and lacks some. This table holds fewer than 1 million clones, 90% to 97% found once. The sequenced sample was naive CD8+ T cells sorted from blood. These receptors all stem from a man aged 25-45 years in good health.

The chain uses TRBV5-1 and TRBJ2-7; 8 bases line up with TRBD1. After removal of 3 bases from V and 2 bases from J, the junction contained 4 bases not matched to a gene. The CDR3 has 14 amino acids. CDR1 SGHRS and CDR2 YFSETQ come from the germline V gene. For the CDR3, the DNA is TGCGCCAGCAGCTCGCAGGGGGCCCCCTACGAGCAGTACTTC. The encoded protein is CASSSQGAPYEQYF.

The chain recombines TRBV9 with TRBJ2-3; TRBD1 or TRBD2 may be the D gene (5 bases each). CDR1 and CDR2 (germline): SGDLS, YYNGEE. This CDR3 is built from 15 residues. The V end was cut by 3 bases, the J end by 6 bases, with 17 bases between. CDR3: CASSGGTNYPDTQYF. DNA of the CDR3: TGTGCCAGCAGCGGGGGGACCAACTACCCGGATACGCAGTATTTT.

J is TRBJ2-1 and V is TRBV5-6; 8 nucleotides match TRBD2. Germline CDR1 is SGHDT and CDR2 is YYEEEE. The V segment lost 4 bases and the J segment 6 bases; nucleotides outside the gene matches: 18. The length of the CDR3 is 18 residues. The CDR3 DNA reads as TGTGCCAGCAGCCTTGACGTTTATGCGGGAGGAAGCCGCAATGAGCAGTTCTTC. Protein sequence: CASSLDVYAGGSRNEQFF.

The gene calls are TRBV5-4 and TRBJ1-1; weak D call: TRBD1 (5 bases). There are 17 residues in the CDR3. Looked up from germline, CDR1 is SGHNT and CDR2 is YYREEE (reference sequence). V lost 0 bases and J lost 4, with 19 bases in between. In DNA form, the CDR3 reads TGTGCCAGCAGCTTGGGGCCCTTCAGGGACTCGGCCACTGAAGCTTTCTTT. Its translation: CASSLGPFRDSATEAFF.

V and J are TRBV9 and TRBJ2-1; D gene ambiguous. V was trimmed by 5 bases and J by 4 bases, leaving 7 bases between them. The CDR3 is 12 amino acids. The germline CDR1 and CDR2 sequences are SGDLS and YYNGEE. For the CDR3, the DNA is TGTGCCAGCAGTTCCCCTTACAATGAGCAGTTCTTC. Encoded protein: CASSSPYNEQFF. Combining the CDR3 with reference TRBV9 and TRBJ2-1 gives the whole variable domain DSGVTQTPKHLITATGQRVTLRCSPRSGDLSVYWYQQSLDQGLQFLIQYYNGEERAKGNILERFSAQQFPDLHSELNLSSLELGDSALYFCASSSPYNEQFFGPGTRLTVL.

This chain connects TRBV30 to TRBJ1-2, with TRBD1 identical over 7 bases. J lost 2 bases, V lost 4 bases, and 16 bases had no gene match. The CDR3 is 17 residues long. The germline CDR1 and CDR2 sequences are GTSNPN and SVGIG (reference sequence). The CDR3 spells CAWNRAGGRGPNYGYTF. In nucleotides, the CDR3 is TGTGCCTGGAACCGAGCAGGGGGTCGCGGACCAAACTATGGCTACACCTTC. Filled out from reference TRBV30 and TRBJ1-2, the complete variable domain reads SQTIHQWPATLVQPVGSPLSLECTVEGTSNPNLYWYRQAAGRGLQLLFYSVGIGQISSEVPQNLSASRPQDRQFILSSKKLLLSDSGFYLCAWNRAGGRGPNYGYTFGSGTRLTVV.

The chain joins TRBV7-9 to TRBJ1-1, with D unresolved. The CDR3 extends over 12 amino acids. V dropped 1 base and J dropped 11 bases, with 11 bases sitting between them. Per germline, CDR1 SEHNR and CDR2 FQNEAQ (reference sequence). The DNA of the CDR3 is TGTGCCAGCAGCTTAGAACCCGCCAGGGCTTTCTTT. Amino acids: CASSLEPARAFF.

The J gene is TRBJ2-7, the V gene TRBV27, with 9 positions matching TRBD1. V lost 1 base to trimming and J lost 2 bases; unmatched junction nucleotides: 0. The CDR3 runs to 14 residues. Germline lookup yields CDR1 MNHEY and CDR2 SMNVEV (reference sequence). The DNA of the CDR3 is TGTGCCAGCAGTTTATGGGACAGGGCCTACGAGCAGTACTTC. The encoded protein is CASSLWDRAYEQYF.

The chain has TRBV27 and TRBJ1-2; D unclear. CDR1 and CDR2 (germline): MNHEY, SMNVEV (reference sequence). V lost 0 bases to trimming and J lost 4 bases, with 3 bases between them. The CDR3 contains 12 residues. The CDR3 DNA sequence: TGTGCCAGCAGTTTATCGGGCTATGGCTACACCTTC. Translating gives CASSLSGYGYTF.

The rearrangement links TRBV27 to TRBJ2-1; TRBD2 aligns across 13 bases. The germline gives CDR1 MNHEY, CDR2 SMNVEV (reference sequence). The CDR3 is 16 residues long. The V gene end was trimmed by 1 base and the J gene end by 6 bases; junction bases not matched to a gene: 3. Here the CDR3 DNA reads TGTGCCAGCAGTTTATTACTAGCGGGAGGGAGCAATGAGCAGTTCTTC. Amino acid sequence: CASSLLLAGGSNEQFF.

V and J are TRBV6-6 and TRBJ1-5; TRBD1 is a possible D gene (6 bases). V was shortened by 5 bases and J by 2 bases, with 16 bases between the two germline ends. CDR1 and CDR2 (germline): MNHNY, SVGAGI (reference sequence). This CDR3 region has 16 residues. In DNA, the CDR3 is TGTGCCAGCAGTGACTACAGGGTCGGCGGCAATCAGCCCCAGCATTTT. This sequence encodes CASSDYRVGGNQPQHF.

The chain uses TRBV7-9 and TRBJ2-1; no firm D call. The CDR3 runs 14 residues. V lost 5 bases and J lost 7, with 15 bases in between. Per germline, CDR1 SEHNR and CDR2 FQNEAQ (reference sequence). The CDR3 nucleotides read TGTGCCAGCAGCCGTACAGAAGCAGGAAATGAGCAGTTCTTC. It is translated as CASSRTEAGNEQFF. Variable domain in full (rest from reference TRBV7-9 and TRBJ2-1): DTGVSQNPRHKITKRGQNVTFRCDPISEHNRLYWYRQTLGQGPEFLTYFQNEAQLEKSRLLSDRFSAERPKGSFSTLEIQRTEQGDSAMYLCASSRTEAGNEQFFGPGTRLTVL.

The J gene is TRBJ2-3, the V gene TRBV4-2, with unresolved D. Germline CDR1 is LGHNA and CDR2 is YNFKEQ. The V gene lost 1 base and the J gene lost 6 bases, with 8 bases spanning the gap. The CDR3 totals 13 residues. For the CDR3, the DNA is TGTGCCAGCAGCCAAGTAGATGGGGATACGCAGTATTTT. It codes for CASSQVDGDTQYF.

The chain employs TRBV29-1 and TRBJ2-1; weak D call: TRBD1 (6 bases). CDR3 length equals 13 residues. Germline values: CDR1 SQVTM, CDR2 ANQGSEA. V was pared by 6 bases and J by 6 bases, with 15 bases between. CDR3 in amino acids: CSVYRDNGNEQFF. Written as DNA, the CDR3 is TGCAGCGTCTACCGGGACAACGGCAATGAGCAGTTCTTC.

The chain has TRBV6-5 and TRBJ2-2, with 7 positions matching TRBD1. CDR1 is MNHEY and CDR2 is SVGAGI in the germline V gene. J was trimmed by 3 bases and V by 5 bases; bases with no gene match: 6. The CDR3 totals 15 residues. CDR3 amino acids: CASSTGTVYTGELFF. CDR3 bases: TGTGCCAGCAGTACCGGGACAGTGTACACCGGGGAGCTGTTTTTT.

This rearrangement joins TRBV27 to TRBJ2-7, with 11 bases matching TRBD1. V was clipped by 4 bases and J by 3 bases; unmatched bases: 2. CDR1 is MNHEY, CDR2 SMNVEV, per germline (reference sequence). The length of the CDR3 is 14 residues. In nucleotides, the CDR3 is TGTGCCAGCAGTTACGGGACAGGGGGCTACGAGCAGTACTTC. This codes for CASSYGTGGYEQYF.

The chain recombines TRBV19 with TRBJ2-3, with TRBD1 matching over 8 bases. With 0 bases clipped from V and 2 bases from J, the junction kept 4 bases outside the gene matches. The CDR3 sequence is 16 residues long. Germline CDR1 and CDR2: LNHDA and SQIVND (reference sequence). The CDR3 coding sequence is TGTGCCAGTAGTATAGATGGGACAGGAAACACAGATACGCAGTATTTT. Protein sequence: CASSIDGTGNTDTQYF.

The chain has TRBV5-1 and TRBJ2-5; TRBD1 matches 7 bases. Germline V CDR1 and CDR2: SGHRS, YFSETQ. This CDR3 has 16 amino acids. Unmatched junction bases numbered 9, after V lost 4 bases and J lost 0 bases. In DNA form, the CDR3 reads TGCGCCAGCAGCGCAACAGGGGAATCATACCAAGAGACCCAGTACTTC. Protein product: CASSATGESYQETQYF.

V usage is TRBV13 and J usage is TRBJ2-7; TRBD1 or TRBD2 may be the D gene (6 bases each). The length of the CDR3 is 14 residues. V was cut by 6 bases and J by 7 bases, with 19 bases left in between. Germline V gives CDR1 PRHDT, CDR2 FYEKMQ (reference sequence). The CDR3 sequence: CASRKGGTGSEQYF. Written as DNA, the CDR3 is TGTGCCAGCAGAAAGGGGGGAACAGGAAGTGAGCAGTACTTC.

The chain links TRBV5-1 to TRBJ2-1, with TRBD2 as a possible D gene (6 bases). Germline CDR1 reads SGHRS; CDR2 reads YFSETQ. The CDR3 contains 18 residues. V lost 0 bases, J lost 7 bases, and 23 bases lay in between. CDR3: CASSLGESGLTLANEQFF. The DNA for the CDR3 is TGCGCCAGCAGCTTGGGCGAGAGCGGGCTTACACTCGCGAATGAGCAGTTCTTC.

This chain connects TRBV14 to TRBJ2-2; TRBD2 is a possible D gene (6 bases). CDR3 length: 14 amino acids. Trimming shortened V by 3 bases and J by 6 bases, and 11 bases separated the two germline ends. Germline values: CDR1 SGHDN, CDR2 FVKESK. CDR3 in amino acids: CASSQRDRAGELFF. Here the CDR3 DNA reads TGTGCCAGCAGCCAGCGGGATAGGGCCGGGGAGCTGTTTTTT. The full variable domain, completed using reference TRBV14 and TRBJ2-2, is EAGVTQFPSHSVIEKGQTVTLRCDPISGHDNLYWYRRVMGKEIKFLLHFVKESKQDESGMPNNRFLAERTGGTYSTLKVQPAELEDSGVYFCASSQRDRAGELFFGEGSRLTVL.

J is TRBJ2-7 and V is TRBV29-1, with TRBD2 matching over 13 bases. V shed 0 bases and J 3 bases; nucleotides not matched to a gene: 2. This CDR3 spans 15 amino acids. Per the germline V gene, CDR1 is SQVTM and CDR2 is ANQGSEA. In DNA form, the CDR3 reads TGCAGCGTTGAAGATCGGACTAGCGGGAGCTACGAGCAGTACTTC. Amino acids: CSVEDRTSGSYEQYF.

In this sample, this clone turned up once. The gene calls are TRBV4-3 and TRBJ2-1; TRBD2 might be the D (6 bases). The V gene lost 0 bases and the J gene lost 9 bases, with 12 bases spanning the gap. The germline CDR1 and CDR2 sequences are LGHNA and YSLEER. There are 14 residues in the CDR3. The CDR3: CASSQDRIGSEQFF. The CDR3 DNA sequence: TGCGCCAGCAGCCAAGATAGGATCGGGAGTGAGCAGTTCTTC.

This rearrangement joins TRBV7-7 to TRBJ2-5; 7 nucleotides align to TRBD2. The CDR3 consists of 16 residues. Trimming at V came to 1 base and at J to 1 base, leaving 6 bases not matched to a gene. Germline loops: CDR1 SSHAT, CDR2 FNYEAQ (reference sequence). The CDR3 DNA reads TGTGCCAGCAGCTTAGGCCTGGGGGGGTTCCAAGAGACCCAGTACTTC. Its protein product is CASSLGLGGFQETQYF.

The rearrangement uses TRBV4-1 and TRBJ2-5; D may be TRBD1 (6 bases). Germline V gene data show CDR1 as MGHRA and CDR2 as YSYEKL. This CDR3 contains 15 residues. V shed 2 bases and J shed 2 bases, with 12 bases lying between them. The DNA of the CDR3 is TGCGCCAGCAGCCAATTTATAGGGACACAAGAGACCCAGTACTTC. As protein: CASSQFIGTQETQYF.

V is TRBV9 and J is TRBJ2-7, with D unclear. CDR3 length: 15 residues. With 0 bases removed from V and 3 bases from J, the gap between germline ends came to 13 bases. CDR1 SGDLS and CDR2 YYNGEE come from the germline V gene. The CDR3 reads CASSVGAKTSYEQYF. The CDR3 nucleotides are TGTGCCAGCAGCGTAGGGGCCAAGACCAGCTACGAGCAGTACTTC.

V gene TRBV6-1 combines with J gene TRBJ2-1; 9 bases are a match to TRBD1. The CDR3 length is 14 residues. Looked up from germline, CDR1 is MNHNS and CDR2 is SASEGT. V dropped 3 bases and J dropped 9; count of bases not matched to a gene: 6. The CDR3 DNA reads TGTGCCAGCAGTGAGGTCGGACAGGGGATTGAGCAGTTCTTC. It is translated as CASSEVGQGIEQFF.

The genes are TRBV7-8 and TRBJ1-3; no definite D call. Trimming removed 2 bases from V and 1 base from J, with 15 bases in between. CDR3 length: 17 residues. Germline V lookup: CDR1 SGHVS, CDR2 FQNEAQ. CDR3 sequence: CASSLRGQVTSGNTIYF. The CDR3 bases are TGTGCCAGCAGCTTACGGGGTCAGGTGACTTCTGGAAACACCATATATTTT.

Here the CDR3 DNA reads TGTGCCAGCAGTCTTGGGGGATTCGGTCAGCCCCAGCATTTT. Translating gives CASSLGGFGQPQHF. The chain joins TRBV28 to TRBJ1-5; D may be TRBD1 (5 bases). Trimming took 5 bases from V and 6 from J, leaving 14 bases between them. The CDR3 spans 14 residues. CDR1 is MDHEN and CDR2 is SYDVKM in the germline V gene.